These 13 T cell receptor beta chains originate from one sample sequenced in a study of T cell responses to AZD1222 COVID-19 vaccine. Method: immunoSEQ multiplex PCR; TCRdb's copy keeps in-frame clones and lacks some. The table lists 35,000 to 50,000 clones, around 77% of them singletons. The input for sequencing was peripheral blood, taken 28 days after the second dose of the MenACWY control vaccine. The receptors here all came from an adult who received the MenACWY meningococcal vaccine as a control.

The chain uses TRBV7-2 and TRBJ2-2; 7 bases align to TRBD2. Per the germline V gene, CDR1 is SGHTA and CDR2 is FQGNSA. This CDR3 spans 15 amino acids. The V segment lost 1 base and the J segment 7 bases; nucleotides outside the gene matches: 6. This chain's CDR3 is CASSLVAGEVGELFF. The CDR3 coding sequence is TGTGCCAGCAGCTTAGTTGCGGGAGAGGTCGGGGAGCTGTTTTTT.

The table lists this clone with a count of one. The rearrangement joins TRBV6-1 to TRBJ2-3; 8 positions agree with TRBD1. The CDR3 is 16 amino acids. J gave up 4 bases and V 3 bases, and 9 bases lay outside the gene matches. Germline assignment: CDR1 MNHNS and CDR2 SASEGT. The CDR3 DNA is TGTGCCAGCAGTGATTATCAGGGGGCGGTTCCAGATACGCAGTATTTT. Protein sequence: CASSDYQGAVPDTQYF.

This clone was counted only a few times. The genes are TRBV7-8 and TRBJ1-1; D is possibly TRBD1 (6 bases). The CDR3 runs 13 residues. CDR1 is SGHVS and CDR2 is FQNEAQ in the germline V gene. The V and J ends lost 8 bases and 5 bases respectively, with 15 bases between them. The CDR3 region has the DNA TGTGCCAGCCGCGGACGGAGGGGGACTGAAGCTTTCTTT. As protein: CASRGRRGTEAFF.

This chain links TRBV11-2 with TRBJ1-1; D ambiguous. Deletions cut 4 bases from V and 6 bases from J, with 12 bases between. CDR3 size: 13 residues. Germline V gene data show CDR1 as SGHAT and CDR2 as FQNNGV. CDR3 loop: CASSSPRSAEAFF. The CDR3 nucleotides are TGTGCCAGCAGCTCGCCAAGAAGCGCTGAAGCTTTCTTT.

The chain links TRBV30 to TRBJ1-6; the match to TRBD1 covers 8 bases. This CDR3 comprises 15 residues. Germline V gene data show CDR1 as GTSNPN and CDR2 as SVGIG (reference sequence). The J segment lost 7 bases and the V segment lost 0 bases, leaving 5 bases of the junction unmatched. CDR3 sequence reads: CAWSVYQGANSPLHF. In DNA form, the CDR3 reads TGTGCCTGGAGTGTTTACCAGGGGGCAAATTCACCCCTCCACTTT.

This chain uses TRBV7-9 with TRBJ2-1; 9 bases align to TRBD1. The CDR3 is made up of 16 amino acids. Germline V CDR1 and CDR2: SEHNR, FQNEAQ (reference sequence). Germline trimming cut 5 bases from V and 7 bases from J; bases unmatched to any gene: 12. The CDR3 region has the DNA TGTGCCAGCAGCCGCATACCGGGACAGGGTTTAAATGAGCAGTTCTTC. Translation gives CASSRIPGQGLNEQFF.

V usage is TRBV5-6 and J usage is TRBJ1-1, with a tentative D call TRBD1 (6 bases). V was cut by 4 bases and J by 0 bases, with 19 bases left in between. CDR3 length: 17 residues. In germline, CDR1 is SGHDT, CDR2 YYEEEE. CDR3 bases: TGTGCCAGCAGCAGACCGACAGGCATCTTAATGAACACTGAAGCTTTCTTT. Its protein is CASSRPTGILMNTEAFF.

The J gene is TRBJ2-7, the V gene TRBV27, with 7 bases fitting TRBD2. The germline V gene encodes CDR1 MNHEY and CDR2 SMNVEV (reference sequence). CDR3 length equals 12 residues. After removal of 8 bases from V and 5 bases from J, the junction contained 6 bases not matched to a gene. The CDR3 coding sequence is TGTGCCAGCGGTTACGGGGGGAACGAGCAGTACTTC. Translation: CASGYGGNEQYF.

This clone has a single count. This chain joins TRBV12-5 and TRBJ2-5; D is tentatively TRBD1 or TRBD2 (6 bases each). With 5 bases removed from V and 5 bases from J, the gap between germline ends came to 12 bases. This CDR3 spans 13 amino acids. Per the germline V gene, CDR1 is LGHNT and CDR2 is FRNRAP. CDR3 region: CASGRGQGETQYF. DNA for the CDR3: TGTGCTAGTGGTCGGGGGCAGGGTGAGACCCAGTACTTC.

The chain couples TRBV29-1 to TRBJ1-3, with 8 bases matching TRBD1. V was pared by 2 bases and J by 0 bases, with 6 bases of the junction left unmatched. The germline CDR1 and CDR2 sequences are SQVTM and ANQGSEA. The CDR3 is 16 residues long. CDR3 in amino acids: CSVEKRDRFSGNTIYF. The CDR3 DNA reads as TGCAGCGTTGAAAAACGGGACAGGTTCTCTGGAAACACCATATATTTT.

The chain joins TRBV9 to TRBJ2-1; D possibly uses TRBD1 or TRBD2 (6 bases each). The CDR3 has 14 residues. Between the trimmed V and J ends, which lost 3 bases and 6 bases, there was a span of 13 bases. CDR1 is SGDLS, CDR2 YYNGEE, per germline. The CDR3 loop reads CASSGGGISNEQFF. The CDR3 region has the DNA TGTGCCAGCAGCGGAGGGGGGATTTCCAATGAGCAGTTCTTC.

This clone showed up just a few times. V is TRBV19 and J is TRBJ2-4; 9 bases agree with TRBD2. The V gene end was trimmed by 2 bases and the J gene end by 0 bases; junction bases not matched to a gene: 2. The CDR3 is 16 amino acids. The germline CDR1 and CDR2 sequences are LNHDA and SQIVND (reference sequence). The DNA of the CDR3 is TGTGCCAGTAGTATACTAGCGGGACGAGCCAAAAACATTCAGTACTTC. Amino acid sequence: CASSILAGRAKNIQYF.

This clone has more than one count but fewer than ten. This rearrangement joins TRBV19 to TRBJ1-2, with a tentative D call TRBD1 (5 bases). This CDR3 comprises 14 residues. The germline CDR1 and CDR2 sequences are LNHDA and SQIVND (reference sequence). V was pared by 5 bases and J by 4 bases, with 14 bases between. The CDR3, as DNA: TGTGCCAGTAGTCCGACGGGGGGGATCTATGGCTACACCTTC. It encodes CASSPTGGIYGYTF.